This T cell receptor (beta chain) was observed in a study of blood T cell repertoires in COVID-19. Sequencing was performed with immunoSEQ multiplex PCR; in TCRdb, only in-frame clones are kept and a portion is missing. This sample has about 370,000 clones, with over 75% found just once. This CDR3 has 15 residues. Germline lookup yields CDR1 MDHEN and CDR2 SYDVKM. With V trimmed by 6 bases and J by 6 bases, 6 bases remained unmatched. Sequencing was done on a sample of PBMCs or T cells enriched from blood (not recorded which). The TCR comes from a man younger than 35 who had recovered from COVID-19. The rearrangement links TRBV28 to TRBJ2-1, with 12 bases that match TRBD2. The CDR3 DNA follows: TGTGCCAGCAGCATCGGACTAGCGGGGCGCAATGAGCAGTTCTTC. Protein: CASSIGLAGRNEQFF. Full variable domain (outside the CDR3, taken from reference TRBV28 and TRBJ2-1): DVKVTQSSRYLVKRTGEKVFLECVQDMDHENMFWYRQDPGLGLRLIYFSYDVKMKEKGDIPEGYSVSREKKERFSLILESASTNQTSMYLCASSIGLAGRNEQFFGPGTRLTVL.